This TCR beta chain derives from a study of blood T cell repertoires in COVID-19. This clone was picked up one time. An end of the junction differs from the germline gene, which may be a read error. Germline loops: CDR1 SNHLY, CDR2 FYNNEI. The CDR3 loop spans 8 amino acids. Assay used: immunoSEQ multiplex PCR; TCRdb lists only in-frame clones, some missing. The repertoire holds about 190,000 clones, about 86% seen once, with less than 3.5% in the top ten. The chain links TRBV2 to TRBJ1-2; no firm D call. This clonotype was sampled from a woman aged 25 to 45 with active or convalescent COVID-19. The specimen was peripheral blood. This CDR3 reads CAGSDSRF. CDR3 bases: TGTGCCGGGTCGGACTCCCGCTTC.